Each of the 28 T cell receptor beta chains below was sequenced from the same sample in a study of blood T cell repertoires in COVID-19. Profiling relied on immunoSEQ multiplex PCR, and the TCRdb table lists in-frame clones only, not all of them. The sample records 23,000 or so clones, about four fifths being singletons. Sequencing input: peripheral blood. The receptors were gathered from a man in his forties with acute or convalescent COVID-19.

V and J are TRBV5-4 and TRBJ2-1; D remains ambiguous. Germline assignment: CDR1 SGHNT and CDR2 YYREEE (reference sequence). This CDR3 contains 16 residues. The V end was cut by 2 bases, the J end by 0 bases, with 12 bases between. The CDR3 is CASSFYSSSSYNEQFF. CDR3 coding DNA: TGTGCCAGCAGCTTCTACTCCTCTAGCTCCTACAATGAGCAGTTCTTC.

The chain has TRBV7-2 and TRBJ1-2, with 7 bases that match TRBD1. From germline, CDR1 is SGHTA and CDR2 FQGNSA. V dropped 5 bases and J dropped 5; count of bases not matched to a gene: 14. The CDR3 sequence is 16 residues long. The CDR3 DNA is TGTGCCAGCAGCCCAATGGGTGGTATCAGGGGGTATGGCTACACCTTC. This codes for CASSPMGGIRGYGYTF. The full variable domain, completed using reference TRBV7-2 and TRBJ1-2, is GAGVSQSPSNKVTEKGKDVELRCDPISGHTALYWYRQSLGQGLEFLIYFQGNSAPDKSGLPSDRFSAERTGGSVSTLTIQRTQQEDSAVYLCASSPMGGIRGYGYTFGSGTRLTVV.

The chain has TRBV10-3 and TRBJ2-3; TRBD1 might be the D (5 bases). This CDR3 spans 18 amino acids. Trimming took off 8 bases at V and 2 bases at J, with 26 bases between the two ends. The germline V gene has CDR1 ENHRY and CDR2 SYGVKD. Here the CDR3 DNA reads TGTGCCATCGGTAGGGGAACCGATATATTAGTGTCCACAGATACGCAGTATTTT. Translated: CAIGRGTDILVSTDTQYF.

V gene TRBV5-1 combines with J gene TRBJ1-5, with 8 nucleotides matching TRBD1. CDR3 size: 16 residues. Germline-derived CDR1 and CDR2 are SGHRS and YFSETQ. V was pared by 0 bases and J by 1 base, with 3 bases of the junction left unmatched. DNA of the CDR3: TGCGCCAGCAGCTTGGGGACAGGGATGAGCAATCAGCCCCAGCATTTT. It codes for CASSLGTGMSNQPQHF.

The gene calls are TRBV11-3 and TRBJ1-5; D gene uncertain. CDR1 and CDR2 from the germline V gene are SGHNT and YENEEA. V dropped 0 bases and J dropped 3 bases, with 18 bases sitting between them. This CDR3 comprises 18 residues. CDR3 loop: CASSLESNDLCDNQPQHF. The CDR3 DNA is TGTGCCAGCAGCTTAGAGTCAAATGACTTATGTGACAATCAGCCCCAGCATTTT.

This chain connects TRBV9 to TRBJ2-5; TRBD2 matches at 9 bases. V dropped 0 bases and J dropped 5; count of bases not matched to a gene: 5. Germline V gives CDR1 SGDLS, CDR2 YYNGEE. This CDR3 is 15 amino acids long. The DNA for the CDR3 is TGTGCCAGCAGCGTAGTTGGTAGCGGGAGCGAGACCCAGTACTTC. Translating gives CASSVVGSGSETQYF.

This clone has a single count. CDR3 DNA: TGCGCCAGCAGTGAATCCGACTATGGCTACACCTTC. It codes for CASSESDYGYTF. The chain couples TRBV10-2 to TRBJ1-2; no firm D call. V dropped 3 bases and J dropped 3 bases, with 5 bases sitting between them. The CDR3 length is 12 residues. Germline V gene data show CDR1 as WSHSY and CDR2 as SAAADI.

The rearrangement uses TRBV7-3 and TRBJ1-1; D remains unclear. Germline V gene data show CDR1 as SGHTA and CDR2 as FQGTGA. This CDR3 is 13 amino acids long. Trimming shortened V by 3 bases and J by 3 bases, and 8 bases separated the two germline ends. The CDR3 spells CASSFEAYTEAFF. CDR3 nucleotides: TGTGCCAGCAGCTTTGAGGCTTACACTGAAGCTTTCTTT.

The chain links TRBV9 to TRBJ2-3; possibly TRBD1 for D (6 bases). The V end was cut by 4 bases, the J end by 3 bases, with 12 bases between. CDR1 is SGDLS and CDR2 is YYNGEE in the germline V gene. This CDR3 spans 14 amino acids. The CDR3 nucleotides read TGTGCCAGCAGCCAACTCCAGGGGACAGATACGCAGTATTTT. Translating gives CASSQLQGTDTQYF.

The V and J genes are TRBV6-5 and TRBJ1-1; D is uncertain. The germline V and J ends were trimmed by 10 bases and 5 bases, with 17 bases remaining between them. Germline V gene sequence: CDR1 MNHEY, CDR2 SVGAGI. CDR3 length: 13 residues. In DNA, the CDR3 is TGTGCCACTCAGAGCCGGGTTTGGACTGAAGCTTTCTTT. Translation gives CATQSRVWTEAFF.

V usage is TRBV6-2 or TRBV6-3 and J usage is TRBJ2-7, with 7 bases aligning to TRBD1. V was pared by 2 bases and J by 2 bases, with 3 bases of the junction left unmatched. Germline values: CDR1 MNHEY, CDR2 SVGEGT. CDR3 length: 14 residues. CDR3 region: CASSYGTVPYEQYF. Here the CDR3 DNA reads TGTGCCAGCAGTTACGGGACAGTGCCCTACGAGCAGTACTTC.

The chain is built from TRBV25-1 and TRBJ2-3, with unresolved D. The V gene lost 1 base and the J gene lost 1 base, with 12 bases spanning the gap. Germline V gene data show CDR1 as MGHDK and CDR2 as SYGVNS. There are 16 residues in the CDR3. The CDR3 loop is CASSESGYSGTDTQYF. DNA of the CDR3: TGTGCCAGCAGTGAATCAGGCTATTCCGGCACAGATACGCAGTATTTT.

CDR3 residues: CAVGLGEKLFF. DNA of the CDR3: TGTGCCGTCGGACTGGGAGAAAAACTGTTTTTT. The genes are TRBV10-3 and TRBJ1-4; no clear D. Looked up from germline, CDR1 is ENHRY and CDR2 is SYGVKD. The CDR3 extends over 11 amino acids. V was pared by 11 bases and J by 8 bases, with 12 bases between.

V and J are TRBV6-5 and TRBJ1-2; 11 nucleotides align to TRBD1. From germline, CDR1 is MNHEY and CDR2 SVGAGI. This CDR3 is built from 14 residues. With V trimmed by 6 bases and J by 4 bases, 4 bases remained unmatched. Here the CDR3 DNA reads TGTGCCAGCAGGGGACAGGGGGAGGCCTATGGCTACACCTTC. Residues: CASRGQGEAYGYTF.

CDR3 sequence: CASSLEGQNTEAFF. CDR3 in DNA: TGCGCCAGCAGCTTGGAGGGGCAGAACACTGAAGCTTTCTTT. The chain recombines TRBV4-3 with TRBJ1-1; D perhaps matches TRBD1 (5 bases). The CDR3 is made up of 14 amino acids. Germline CDR1 is LGHNA and CDR2 is YSLEER. V was trimmed by 5 bases and J by 1 base, leaving 11 bases between them.

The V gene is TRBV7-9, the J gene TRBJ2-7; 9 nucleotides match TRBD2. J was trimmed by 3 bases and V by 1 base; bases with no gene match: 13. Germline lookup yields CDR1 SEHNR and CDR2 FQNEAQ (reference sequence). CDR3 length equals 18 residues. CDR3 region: CASSLGASLSGRYYEQYF. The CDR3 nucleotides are TGTGCCAGCAGCTTAGGGGCTAGCTTAAGCGGGAGGTACTACGAGCAGTACTTC.

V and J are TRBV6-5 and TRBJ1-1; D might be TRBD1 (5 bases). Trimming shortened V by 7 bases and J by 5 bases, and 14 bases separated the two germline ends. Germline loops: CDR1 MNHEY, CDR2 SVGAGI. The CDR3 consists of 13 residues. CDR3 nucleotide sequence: TGTGCCAGCATCTCCGCAGGGAGGACTGAAGCTTTCTTT. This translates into CASISAGRTEAFF.

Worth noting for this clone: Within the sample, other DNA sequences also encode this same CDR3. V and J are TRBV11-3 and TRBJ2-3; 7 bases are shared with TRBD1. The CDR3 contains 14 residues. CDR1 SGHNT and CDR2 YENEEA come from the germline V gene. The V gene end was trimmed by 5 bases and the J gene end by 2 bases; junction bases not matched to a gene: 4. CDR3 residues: CASSLGQNTDTQYF. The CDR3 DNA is TGTGCCAGCAGCCTGGGACAGAACACAGATACGCAGTATTTT.

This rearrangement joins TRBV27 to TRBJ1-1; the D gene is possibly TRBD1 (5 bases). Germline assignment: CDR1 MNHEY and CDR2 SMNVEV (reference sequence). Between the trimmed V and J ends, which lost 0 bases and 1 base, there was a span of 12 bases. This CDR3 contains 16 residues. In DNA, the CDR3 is TGTGCCAGCAGTTTATCAGGGGTGGCACGGAACACTGAAGCTTTCTTT. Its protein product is CASSLSGVARNTEAFF.

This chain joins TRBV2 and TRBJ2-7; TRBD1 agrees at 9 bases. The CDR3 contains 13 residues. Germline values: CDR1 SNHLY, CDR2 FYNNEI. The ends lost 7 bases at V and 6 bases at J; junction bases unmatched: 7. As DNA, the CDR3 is TGTGCCAGCAACCGGGACAGGGATCTCGAGCAGTACTTC. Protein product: CASNRDRDLEQYF.

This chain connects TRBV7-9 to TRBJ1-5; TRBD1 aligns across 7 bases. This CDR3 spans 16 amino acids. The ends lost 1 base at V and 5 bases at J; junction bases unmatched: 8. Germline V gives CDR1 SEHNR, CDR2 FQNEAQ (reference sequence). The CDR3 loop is CASSLEPTGLDQPQHF. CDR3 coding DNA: TGTGCCAGCAGCTTAGAGCCGACAGGGCTAGATCAGCCCCAGCATTTT.

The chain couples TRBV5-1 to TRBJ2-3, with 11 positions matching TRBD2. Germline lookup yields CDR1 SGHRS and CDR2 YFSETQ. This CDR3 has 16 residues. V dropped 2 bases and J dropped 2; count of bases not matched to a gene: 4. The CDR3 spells CASSFGTSGPTDTQYF. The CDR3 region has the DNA TGCGCCAGCAGCTTCGGGACTAGCGGACCCACAGATACGCAGTATTTT.

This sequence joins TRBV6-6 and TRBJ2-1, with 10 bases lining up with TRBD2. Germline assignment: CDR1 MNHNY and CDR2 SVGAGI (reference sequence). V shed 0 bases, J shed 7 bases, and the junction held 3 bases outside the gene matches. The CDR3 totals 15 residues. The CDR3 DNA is TGTGCCAGCAGTTACTCGTCTAGCGGGAGTAATGAGCAGTTCTTC. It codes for CASSYSSSGSNEQFF.

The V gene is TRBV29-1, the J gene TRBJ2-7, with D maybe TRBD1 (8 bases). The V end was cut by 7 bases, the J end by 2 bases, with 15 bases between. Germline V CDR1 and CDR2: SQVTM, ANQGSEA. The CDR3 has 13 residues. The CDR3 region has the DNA TGCAGCGCTGGGGAGGGACAGGCCTACGAGCAGTACTTC. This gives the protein CSAGEGQAYEQYF.

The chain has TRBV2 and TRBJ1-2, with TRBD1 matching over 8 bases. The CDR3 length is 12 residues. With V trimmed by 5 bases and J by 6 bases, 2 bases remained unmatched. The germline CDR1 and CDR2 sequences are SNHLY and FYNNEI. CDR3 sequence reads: CASSMDRDGYTF. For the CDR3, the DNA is TGTGCCAGCAGTATGGACAGGGATGGCTACACCTTC. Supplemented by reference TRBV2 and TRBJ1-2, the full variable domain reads EPEVTQTPSHQVTQMGQEVILRCVPISNHLYFYWYRQILGQKVEFLVSFYNNEISEKSEIFDDQFSVERPDGSNFTLKIRSTKLEDSAMYFCASSMDRDGYTFGSGTRLTVV.

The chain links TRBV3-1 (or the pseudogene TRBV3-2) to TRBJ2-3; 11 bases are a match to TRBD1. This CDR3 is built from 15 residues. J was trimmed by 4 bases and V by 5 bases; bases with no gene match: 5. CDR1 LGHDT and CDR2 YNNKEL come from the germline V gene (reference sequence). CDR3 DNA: TGTGCCAGCAGCTTCGGGACAGGGGGTTCAGATACGCAGTATTTT. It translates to CASSFGTGGSDTQYF.

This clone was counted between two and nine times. The DNA of the CDR3 is TGCGCCAGCAGCCTGTTAGCGGGAGAGGGCAATGAGCAGTTCTTC. Protein product: CASSLLAGEGNEQFF. The chain recombines TRBV4-1 with TRBJ2-1, with 9 nucleotides matching TRBD2. Germline assignment: CDR1 MGHRA and CDR2 YSYEKL. The ends lost 4 bases at V and 6 bases at J; junction bases unmatched: 7. CDR3 size: 15 residues.

DNA of the CDR3: TGTGCCAGCTCACCCTTCCGGGCAGGGGGCGTTGGGGCCAACGTCCTGACTTTC. Translation: CASSPFRAGGVGANVLTF. The gene calls are TRBV18 and TRBJ2-6, with TRBD1 matching over 8 bases. J gave up 3 bases and V 3 bases, and 10 bases lay outside the gene matches. CDR3 length equals 18 residues. The germline CDR1 and CDR2 sequences are KGHSH and LQKENI. Filled out from reference TRBV18 and TRBJ2-6, the complete variable domain reads NAGVMQNPRHLVRRRGQEARLRCSPMKGHSHVYWYRQLPEEGLKFMVYLQKENIIDESGMPKERFSAEFPKEGPSILRIQQVVRGDSAAYFCASSPFRAGGVGANVLTFGAGSRLTVL.